This TCR beta chain appears in the sequencing data of a study of a mutant IDH1 vaccine in newly diagnosed glioma. Turning to the study itself: Patients underwent eight vaccinations, which took place in weeks 1, 3, 5, 7, 11, 15, 19 and 23. Patients received vaccination from 4-6 weeks after radiotherapy alone, or with temozolomide cycles. Averaging approximately 40 years of age, treated patients were approximately 60% male and 37.5% female.

The table came from immunoSEQ multiplex PCR; TCRdb's copy has only in-frame clones and leaves some out. This sample carries just under 45,000 clones, approximately 90% of them seen once, and the ten largest clones take under 5%. To note about this clone: The antigen remains undetermined.

Time point described: week 23, last vaccination. What each vaccine dose contained was 300 ug of mutant IDH1 20-mer peptide, accompanied by topical imiquimod. The CDR3 consists of 16 residues. Germline V CDR1 and CDR2: SGHRS, YFSETQ. The V gene end was trimmed by 4 bases and the J gene end by 2 bases; junction bases not matched to a gene: 8. This receptor was obtained from a man aged 45 to 65 with glioma. The rearrangement joins TRBV5-1 to TRBJ2-3; 9 bases are a match to TRBD2. Sequenced here: PBMCs, sampled from a glioma patient whose treatment included an IDH1 peptide vaccine. The CDR3 DNA follows: TGCGCCAGCAGCGGCGGTCTAGCGGGGCACACAGATACGCAGTATTTT. It translates to CASSGGLAGHTDTQYF.